The T cell receptor beta chain described here comes from a study of T cell responses to AZD1222 COVID-19 vaccine. Findings of the study overall: Repertoires were collected only later (after the peak T cell response had occurred). There were mostly white British donors and more females than males, and clonal diversity was possibly underestimated.

To note about this clone: What it binds is not known.

Profiling relied on immunoSEQ multiplex PCR, and the TCRdb table lists in-frame clones only, not all of them. The repertoire includes 95,000 to 150,000 clones, around 93% of them detected once, and 0.85% to 1.3% sits in the top ten. The V gene lost 6 bases and the J gene lost 8 bases, with 16 bases spanning the gap. The CDR3 loop spans 13 amino acids. Germline V CDR1 and CDR2: MNHEY, SVGAGI. This receptor was obtained from an adult in good health. This sequence joins TRBV6-5 and TRBJ1-2, with D possibly being TRBD1 (5 bases). The specimen comprised peripheral blood, sampled on day 0 of AZD1222 vaccination. The CDR3 DNA reads TGTGCCAGCAGAAGGGACGGTCCGAAAGGCTACACCTTC. This codes for CASRRDGPKGYTF.